Listed here are 15 T cell receptor beta chains from one sample, sequenced in a study of glioma-infiltrating T cells. Using RNA template, CDR3s of TCR alpha and beta were amplified with iRepertoire arm-PCR. From the multiplex PCR reads, TCRdb called clonotypes with MiXCR, one entry per CDR3 protein. The data hold some 180,000 distinct CDR3 sequences, with approximately 30% observed a single time. The sample taken for sequencing was glioma tissue, nonneoplastic brain tissue, or PBMCs (not recorded which). The receptor source for this set is a human donor with low-grade glioma or glioblastoma, undergoing nonglioma brain surgery, or in good health (not recorded which).

This clonotype was found many times. This chain connects TRBV19 to TRBJ1-2; 7 bases are a match to TRBD1. Germline V lookup: CDR1 LNHDA, CDR2 SQIVND (reference sequence). The CDR3 is 14 amino acids. V shed 7 bases, J shed 5 bases, and the junction held 10 bases outside the gene matches. CDR3 residues: CASTREGGAYGYTF. The CDR3 DNA is TGTGCCAGTACTCGGGAAGGGGGCGCGTATGGCTACACCTTC.

This clonotype was seen many times. This rearrangement joins TRBV28 to TRBJ1-3; D is perhaps TRBD1 (5 bases). V was trimmed by 5 bases and J by 0 bases, leaving 11 bases between them. Germline CDR1 MDHEN, CDR2 SYDVKM. CDR3 length: 15 amino acids. CDR3 nucleotide sequence: TGTGCCAGCAGTGGGGGACTGGGCTCTGGAAACACCATATATTTT. Translation: CASSGGLGSGNTIYF. The full variable domain, with the rest looked up from reference TRBV28 and TRBJ1-3, is DVKVTQSSRYLVKRTGEKVFLECVQDMDHENMFWYRQDPGLGLRLIYFSYDVKMKEKGDIPEGYSVSREKKERFSLILESASTNQTSMYLCASSGGLGSGNTIYFGEGSWLTVV.

This clonotype appeared many times. This chain connects TRBV7-3 to TRBJ2-5, with TRBD2 identical over 12 bases. The trim removed 5 bases at V and 2 bases at J, leaving 3 bases unmatched. CDR1 is SGHTA and CDR2 is FQGTGA in the germline V gene. The CDR3 contains 15 residues. CDR3 protein: CASSETSGRQETQYF. CDR3 bases: TGTGCCAGCAGCGAAACTAGCGGGAGGCAAGAGACCCAGTACTTC.

This clonotype was seen only a few times. CDR3 DNA: TGTGCCAGCAGCTTGGACTCAGATACGCAGTATTTT. It translates to CASSLDSDTQYF. V is TRBV5-4 and J is TRBJ2-3; D not resolved. The CDR3 consists of 12 residues. Germline assignment: CDR1 SGHNT and CDR2 YYREEE (reference sequence). V was cut by 0 bases and J by 4 bases, with 3 bases left in between.

This clonotype has at least ten counts. This chain links TRBV27 with TRBJ2-5; no reliable D call. Germline CDR1 and CDR2: MNHEY and SMNVEV (reference sequence). V was pared by 3 bases and J by 2 bases, with 7 bases between. The CDR3 runs 13 residues. DNA of the CDR3: TGTGCCAGCAGTTTCGGTGGACAAGAGACCCAGTACTTC. This translates into CASSFGGQETQYF.

This clonotype was picked up many times. J is TRBJ2-7 and V is TRBV4-1, with 8 bases matching TRBD2. CDR3 size: 15 residues. The V and J ends lost 7 bases and 3 bases, in that order; junction bases with no gene match: 11. Germline V gives CDR1 MGHRA, CDR2 YSYEKL. The CDR3 DNA reads TGCGCCAGCAAACGGGGTAGCGGGGAAATCTACGAGCAGTACTTC. Its protein is CASKRGSGEIYEQYF.

To note about this clonotype: An end of the junction differs from the germline gene, which may be a read error. This rearrangement joins TRBV4-3 to TRBJ1-2; 8 bases align to TRBD1. From germline, CDR1 is LGHNA and CDR2 YSLEER. The CDR3 totals 17 residues. The CDR3 is CDSSQEGRGRPLSGYTF. As DNA, the CDR3 is TGCGACAGCAGCCAAGAGGGCAGGGGGCGGCCCCTCAGTGGCTACACCTTC.

With respect to this clonotype: A junction boundary mismatches the germline segment, possibly from a read error. The gene calls are TRBV9 and TRBJ2-3, with 8 bases matching TRBD1. The germline V gene has CDR1 SGDLS and CDR2 YYNGEE. This CDR3 contains 18 residues. The CDR3 reads CASIVGDGTGTSTDTQYF. The CDR3 DNA reads TGTGCCAGCATCGTAGGCGATGGGACAGGCACTAGCACAGATACGCAGTATTTT.

This rearrangement joins TRBV7-2 to TRBJ1-5; D not certain. The CDR3 has 19 residues. Deletions cut 5 bases from V and 0 bases from J, with 23 bases between. Germline V gives CDR1 SGHTA, CDR2 FQGNSA. CDR3 protein: CASSQDWEVGYYSNQPQHF. The CDR3 coding sequence is TGTGCCAGCAGCCAAGATTGGGAAGTGGGCTACTATAGCAATCAGCCCCAGCATTTT.

This clonotype was recorded many times. The gene calls are TRBV6-1 and TRBJ2-2; no clear D. The CDR3 contains 11 residues. V dropped 2 bases and J dropped 10 bases, with 5 bases sitting between them. The V gene's germline CDR1 is MNHNS and CDR2 SASEGT. CDR3 coding DNA: TGTGCCAGCAGTGAAACTCTGGAGCTGTTTTTT. This gives the protein CASSETLELFF.

This clonotype was counted between two and nine times. V and J are TRBV4-3 and TRBJ2-2; D perhaps matches TRBD2 (5 bases). Trimming cost V 4 bases and J 8 bases, with 14 bases left between them. Germline V CDR1 and CDR2: LGHNA, YSLEER. The CDR3 covers 14 residues. The CDR3 region has the DNA TGCGCCAGCAGCCCCCGGGGTCAAACAGGGGAGCTGTTTTTT. It encodes CASSPRGQTGELFF.

This clonotype was seen ten or more times. The V gene is TRBV7-8, the J gene TRBJ1-2, with 8 bases fitting TRBD1. The J segment lost 3 bases and the V segment lost 7 bases, leaving 4 bases of the junction unmatched. The CDR3 totals 13 residues. CDR1 is SGHVS and CDR2 is FQNEAQ in the germline V gene. CDR3 coding DNA: TGTGCCAGCACTGACAGGGGCCACTATGGCTACACCTTC. It codes for CASTDRGHYGYTF. Together with reference TRBV7-8 and TRBJ1-2, the CDR3 gives the full variable domain: GAGVSQSPRYKVAKRGQDVALRCDPISGHVSLFWYQQALGQGPEFLTYFQNEAQLDKSGLPSDRFFAERPEGSVSTLKIQRTQQEDSAVYLCASTDRGHYGYTFGSGTRLTVV.

The chain employs TRBV27 and TRBJ2-7, with TRBD1 matching over 8 bases. The CDR3 runs to 14 residues. Unmatched junction bases numbered 7, after V lost 6 bases and J lost 3 bases. Germline V CDR1 and CDR2: MNHEY, SMNVEV (reference sequence). The CDR3 coding sequence is TGTGCCAGCAGACCGGGACAGGTTCGCTACGAGCAGTACTTC. Protein sequence: CASRPGQVRYEQYF.

This clonotype was seen repeatedly, ten times or more. V gene TRBV20-1 combines with J gene TRBJ1-5; 9 bases align to TRBD1. V trimming: 6 bases; J trimming: 6 bases; junction bases outside the gene matches: 12. This CDR3 is 15 amino acids long. Germline CDR1 reads DFQATT; CDR2 reads SNEGSKA (reference sequence). DNA for the CDR3: TGCAGTGCCGAAGTTACAGGGGGCCTCGGTCAGCCCCAGCATTTT. As protein: CSAEVTGGLGQPQHF.

Notes on this clonotype: Lacking the conserved final phenylalanine or tryptophan, this CDR3 likely reflects a read error. The chain carries TRBV20-1 and TRBJ2-7; 9 bases agree with TRBD2. This CDR3 comprises 15 residues. The germline CDR1 and CDR2 sequences are DFQATT and SNEGSKA (reference sequence). V dropped 2 bases and J dropped 6; count of bases not matched to a gene: 11. The chain's CDR3 is CSARIAGESRCEQYL. CDR3 bases: TGCAGTGCTAGAATAGCGGGAGAATCGAGGTGCGAGCAGTACTTG.